This T cell receptor beta chain was observed in a study of blood T cell repertoires in COVID-19. The wider study: Sources were T cells, B-cell-depleted T cells, or PBMCs; the material itself was cDNA or gDNA.

Only one count was recorded for this clone. The assay was immunoSEQ multiplex PCR, and TCRdb's table has in-frame clones only and misses some. The repertoire has about 40,000 clones, 86% of them found once; the top ten carry around a fifth. The clonotype was recovered from a man between 50 and 59 years old in a cohort sampled during active COVID-19. The sequenced material came from peripheral blood.

CDR3 amino acids: CASSHVMTSNTGELFF. The CDR3 region has the DNA TGTGCCAGCAGCCATGTCATGACTAGCAACACCGGGGAGCTGTTTTTT. This sequence joins TRBV11-3 and TRBJ2-2; 7 bases match TRBD2. The trim removed 5 bases at V and 2 bases at J, leaving 8 bases unmatched. The CDR3 length is 16 residues. The germline gives CDR1 SGHNT, CDR2 YENEEA. Full variable domain (rest looked up from reference TRBV11-3 and TRBJ2-2): EAGVVQSPRYKIIEKKQPVAFWCNPISGHNTLYWYLQNLGQGPELLIRYENEEAVDDSQLPKDRFSAERLKGVDSTLKIQPAELGDSAVYLCASSHVMTSNTGELFFGEGSRLTVL.